This T cell receptor (beta chain) was observed in a study of cytomegalovirus exposure and HLA in healthy donors. Using immunoSEQ multiplex PCR, the repertoire was profiled, and TCRdb retains in-frame clones only, with some absent. The profile shows roughly 71,000 clones, around 94% of them singletons. CDR1 and CDR2 (germline): MNHEY, SVGAGI. V shed 6 bases, J shed 0 bases, and the junction held 8 bases outside the gene matches. CDR3 length equals 15 residues. This chain joins TRBV6-5 and TRBJ2-7; 7 bases agree with TRBD1. This receptor was identified in a woman aged 18-30 years in good health and CMV-seronegative. Source material: PBMCs. CDR3 bases: TGTGCCAGCAGAACGACAGGGACCTACTCCTACGAGCAGTACTTC. Encoded protein: CASRTTGTYSYEQYF.